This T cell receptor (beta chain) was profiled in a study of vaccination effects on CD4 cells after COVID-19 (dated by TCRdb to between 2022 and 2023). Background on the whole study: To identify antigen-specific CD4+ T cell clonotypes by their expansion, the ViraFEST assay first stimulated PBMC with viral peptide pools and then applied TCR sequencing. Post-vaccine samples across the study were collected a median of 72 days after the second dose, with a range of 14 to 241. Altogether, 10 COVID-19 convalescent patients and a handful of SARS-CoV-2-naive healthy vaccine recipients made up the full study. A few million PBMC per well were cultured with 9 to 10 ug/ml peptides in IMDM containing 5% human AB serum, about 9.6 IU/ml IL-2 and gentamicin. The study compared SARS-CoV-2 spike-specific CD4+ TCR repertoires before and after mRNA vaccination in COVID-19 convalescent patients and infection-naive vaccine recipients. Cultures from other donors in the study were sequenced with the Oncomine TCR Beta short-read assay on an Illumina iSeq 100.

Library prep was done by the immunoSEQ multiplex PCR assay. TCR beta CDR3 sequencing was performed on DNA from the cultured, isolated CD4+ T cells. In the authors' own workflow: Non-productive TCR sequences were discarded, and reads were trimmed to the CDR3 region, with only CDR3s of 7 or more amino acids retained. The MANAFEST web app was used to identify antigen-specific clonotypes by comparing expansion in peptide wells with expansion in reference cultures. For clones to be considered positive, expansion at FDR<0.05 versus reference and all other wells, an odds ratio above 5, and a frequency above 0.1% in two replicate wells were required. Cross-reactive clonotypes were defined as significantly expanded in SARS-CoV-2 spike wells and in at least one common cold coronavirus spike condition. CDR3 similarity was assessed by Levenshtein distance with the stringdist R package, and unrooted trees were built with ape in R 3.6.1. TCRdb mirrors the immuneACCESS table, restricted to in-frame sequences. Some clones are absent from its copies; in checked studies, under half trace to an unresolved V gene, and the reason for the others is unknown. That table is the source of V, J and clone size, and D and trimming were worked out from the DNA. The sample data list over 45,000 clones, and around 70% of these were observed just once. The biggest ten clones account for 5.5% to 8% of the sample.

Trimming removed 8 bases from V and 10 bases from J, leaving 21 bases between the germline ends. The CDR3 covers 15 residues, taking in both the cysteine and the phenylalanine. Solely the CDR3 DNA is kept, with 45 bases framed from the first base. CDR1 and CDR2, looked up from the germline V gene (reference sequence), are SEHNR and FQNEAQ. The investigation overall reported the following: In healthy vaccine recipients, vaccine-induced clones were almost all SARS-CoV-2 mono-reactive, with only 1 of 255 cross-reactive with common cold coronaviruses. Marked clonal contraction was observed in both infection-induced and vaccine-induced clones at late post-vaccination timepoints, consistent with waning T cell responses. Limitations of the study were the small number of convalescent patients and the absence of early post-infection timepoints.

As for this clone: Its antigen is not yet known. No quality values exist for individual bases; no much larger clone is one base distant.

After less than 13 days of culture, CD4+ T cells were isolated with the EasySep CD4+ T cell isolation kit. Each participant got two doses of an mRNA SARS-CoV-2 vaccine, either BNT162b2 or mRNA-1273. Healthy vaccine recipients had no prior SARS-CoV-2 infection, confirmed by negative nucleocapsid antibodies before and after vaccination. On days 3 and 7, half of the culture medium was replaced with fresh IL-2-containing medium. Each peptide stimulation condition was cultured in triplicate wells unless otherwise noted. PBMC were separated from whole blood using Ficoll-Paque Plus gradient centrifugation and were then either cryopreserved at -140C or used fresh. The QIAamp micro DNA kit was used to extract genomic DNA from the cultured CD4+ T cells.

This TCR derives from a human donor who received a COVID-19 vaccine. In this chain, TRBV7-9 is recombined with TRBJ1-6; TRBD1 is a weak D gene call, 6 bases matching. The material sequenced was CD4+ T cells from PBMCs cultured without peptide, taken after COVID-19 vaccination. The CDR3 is CASAQQGQVGSPLHF. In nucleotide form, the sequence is TGTGCCAGCGCCCAGCAGGGGCAAGTTGGATCACCCCTCCACTTT.